This T cell receptor (beta chain) was retrieved from a study of T-cell reconstitution after alpha-beta-depleted transplantation in children. The authors prepared the TCRbeta library with unique molecular identifiers. TCRdb re-called the PCR reads with MiXCR, one entry per CDR3 protein. The sample contains 300,000 to 400,000 distinct CDR3 sequences, more than 10% of which appear only once. Germline V gives CDR1 MNHNS, CDR2 SASEGT. CDR3 length: 14 residues. V trimming: 10 bases; J trimming: 6 bases; junction bases outside the gene matches: 11. This chain connects TRBV6-1 to TRBJ2-2, with 7 bases that match TRBD1. The sequence was collected from a human donor who donated a stem cell graft to a child with Fanconi anemia. The sequencing here drew on PBMCs, taken from the stem cell graft. The chain's CDR3 is CATQLLQGAGELFF. The DNA for the CDR3 is TGTGCCACCCAACTCCTCCAGGGGGCCGGGGAGCTGTTTTTT.